The 8 T cell receptor beta chains in this list originate from one sample, sequenced in a study of T cells after yellow fever vaccination. TCRdb used MiXCR to reprocess the 5' RACE reads, holding one entry per CDR3 protein. The data contain 75,000 to 100,000 distinct CDR3 sequences, about 8.2% of them singletons. Sequenced here: CD8+ T cells not binding an NS4B(214-222) dextramer, sorted from PBMCs, sampled approximately 15 days after the first yellow fever vaccination. Every receptor here comes from a man aged 18 to 30 who received the YFV17D yellow fever vaccine.

This clonotype was detected ten times or more. The chain links TRBV7-9 to TRBJ2-7; 11 bases map to TRBD1. The CDR3 runs to 14 residues. In germline, CDR1 is SEHNR, CDR2 FQNEAQ (reference sequence). The junction had 7 bases not matched to a gene; V was cut back by 5 bases and J by 7 bases. The CDR3 coding sequence is TGTGCCAGCAGCCCCCGGGACAGGGGGGAAGAGCAGTACTTC. Translation: CASSPRDRGEEQYF.

This clonotype was counted a few times. The chain uses TRBV5-1 and TRBJ2-3; D is uncertain. Trimming took off 1 base at V and 5 bases at J, with 5 bases between the two ends. Germline V lookup: CDR1 SGHRS, CDR2 YFSETQ. The CDR3 has 12 residues. The CDR3 coding sequence is TGCGCCAGCAGCTTGTCTGGAGATACGCAGTATTTT. This gives the protein CASSLSGDTQYF.

The chain is built from TRBV27 and TRBJ1-5, with D unclear. With 6 bases removed from V and 4 bases from J, the gap between germline ends came to 19 bases. Germline CDR1 MNHEY, CDR2 SMNVEV (reference sequence). This CDR3 is 16 amino acids long. Here the CDR3 reads CASREAAGRRNQPQHF. In nucleotides, the CDR3 is TGTGCCAGCAGGGAGGCGGCAGGCCGACGTAATCAGCCCCAGCATTTT.

The chain uses TRBV10-3 and TRBJ2-5; the match to TRBD2 covers 9 bases. This CDR3 is built from 15 residues. The ends lost 3 bases at V and 2 bases at J; junction bases unmatched: 4. CDR1 and CDR2 (germline): ENHRY, SYGVKD. CDR3 sequence (DNA): TGTGCCATCAGTGATCGAGCGGGGGGACAAGAGACCCAGTACTTC. Residues: CAISDRAGGQETQYF.

This clonotype came up a few times. This rearrangement joins TRBV7-9 to TRBJ2-3; perhaps D is TRBD1 or TRBD2 (5 bases each). There are 13 residues in the CDR3. The germline gives CDR1 SEHNR, CDR2 FQNEAQ (reference sequence). V was cut by 4 bases and J by 0 bases, with 5 bases left in between. This CDR3 reads CASSWGSTDTQYF. The DNA of the CDR3 is TGTGCCAGCAGCTGGGGGAGCACAGATACGCAGTATTTT.

This clonotype was counted between two and nine times. The chain uses TRBV4-1 and TRBJ2-5; D ambiguous. The CDR3 is 15 amino acids. Trimming removed 0 bases at V and 5 bases at J, with 13 bases between. CDR1 is MGHRA and CDR2 is YSYEKL in the germline V gene. The CDR3 DNA sequence: TGCGCCAGCAGCCAAGATCGTACGGTTGGGGAGACCCAGTACTTC. Translated: CASSQDRTVGETQYF.

The CDR3, as DNA: TGTGCCAGCAGCGACCCTGCTAGCGGGGGTTTCGATGAGCAGTTCTTC. This translates into CASSDPASGGFDEQFF. V gene TRBV13 combines with J gene TRBJ2-1, with TRBD2 matching 10 bases. Germline lookup yields CDR1 PRHDT and CDR2 FYEKMQ (reference sequence). This CDR3 has 16 residues. The J segment lost 8 bases and the V segment lost 5 bases, leaving 12 bases of the junction unmatched.

The chain joins TRBV29-1 to TRBJ1-2; 7 bases line up with TRBD1. Germline CDR1 is SQVTM and CDR2 is ANQGSEA. V trimming: 7 bases; J trimming: 5 bases; junction bases outside the gene matches: 16. CDR3 length equals 15 residues. The CDR3 spells CSARIGDRLEYGYTF. CDR3 sequence (DNA): TGCAGCGCGCGAATAGGGGACAGACTTGAATATGGCTACACCTTC.